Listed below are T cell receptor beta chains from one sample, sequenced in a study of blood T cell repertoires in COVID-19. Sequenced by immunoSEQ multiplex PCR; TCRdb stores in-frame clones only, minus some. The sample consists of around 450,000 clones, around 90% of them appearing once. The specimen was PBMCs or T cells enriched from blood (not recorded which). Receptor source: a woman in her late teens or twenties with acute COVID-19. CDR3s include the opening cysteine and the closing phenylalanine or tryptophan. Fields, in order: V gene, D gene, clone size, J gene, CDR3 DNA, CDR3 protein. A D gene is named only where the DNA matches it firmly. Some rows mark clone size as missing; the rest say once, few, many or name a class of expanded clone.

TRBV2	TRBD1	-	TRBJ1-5	TGTGCCAGCAGTGGTGACAGGGGCTACAATCAGCCCCAGCATTTT	CASSGDRGYNQPQHF
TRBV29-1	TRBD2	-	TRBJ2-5	TGCAGCGTTGATGGGACTAGCGGAGAGACCCAGTACTTC	CSVDGTSGETQYF
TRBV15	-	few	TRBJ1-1	TGTGCCACCAGCAGAGATATCGGGAAGTTGGGGAACACTGAAGCTTTCTTT	CATSRDIGKLGNTEAFF
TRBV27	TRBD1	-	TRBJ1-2	TGTGCCAGCAGTTTAAGACAGGGTCTCTATGGCTACACCTTC	CASSLRQGLYGYTF
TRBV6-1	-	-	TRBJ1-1	TGTGCCAGCAGTGAAATTCCATTGGGCTGGACTGAAGCTTTCTTT	CASSEIPLGWTEAFF
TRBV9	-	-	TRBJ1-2	TGTGCCAGCAGCGTAGACCCGCTACAGGGCAGAAATGGCTACACCTTC	CASSVDPLQGRNGYTF
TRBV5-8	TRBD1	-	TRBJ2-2	TGTGCCAGCAGCTTGGAGGGGGCGCGCACCGGGGAGCTGTTTTTT	CASSLEGARTGELFF
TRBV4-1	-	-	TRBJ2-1	TGCGCCAGCAGCCAATTGGGCTTAGGCTCCTACAATGAGCAGTTCTTC	CASSQLGLGSYNEQFF
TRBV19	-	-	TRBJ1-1	TGTGCCAGTAGTGCGACAGAAAACACTGAAGCTTTCTTT	CASSATENTEAFF
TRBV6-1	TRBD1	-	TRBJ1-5	TGTGCCAGCAGACATGACAGGGGTGGCAATCAGCCCCAGCATTTT	CASRHDRGGNQPQHF
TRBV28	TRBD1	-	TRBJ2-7	TGTGCCAGCAGGACAGGGGGCTCCAGCTCCTACGAGCAGTACTTC	CASRTGGSSSYEQYF
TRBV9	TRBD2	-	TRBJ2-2	TGTGCCAGCACCTCCGGAGCGGGAGGGATCACCGGGGAGCTGTTTTTT	CASTSGAGGITGELFF
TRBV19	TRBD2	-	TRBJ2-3	TGTGCCAGTAGTATAGGGACTAGCGGAGAATCAGATACGCAGTATTTT	CASSIGTSGESDTQYF
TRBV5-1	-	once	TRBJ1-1	TGCGCCAGCAGCTTGGCCCCGGGGGGGAACACTGAAGCTTTCTTT	CASSLAPGGNTEAFF
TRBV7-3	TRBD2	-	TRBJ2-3	TGTGCCAGCAGCTTAAAAGCGGGAAACACAGATACGCAGTATTTT	CASSLKAGNTDTQYF
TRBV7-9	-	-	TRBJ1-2	TGTGCCAGCAGCCCCCCAGGCAGGGAGGAAGATGGCTACACCTTC	CASSPPGREEDGYTF
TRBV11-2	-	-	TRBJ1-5	TGTGCCAGCAGCTTTCGGGAAGGGCAGCCCCAGCATTTT	CASSFREGQPQHF
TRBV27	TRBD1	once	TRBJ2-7	TGTGCCAGCAGTCGACAGGGGGCTGGGTGGGAGCAGTACTTC	CASSRQGAGWEQYF
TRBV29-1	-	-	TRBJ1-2	TGCAGCGTTGAATTTAGGAGCTATGGCTACACCTTC	CSVEFRSYGYTF
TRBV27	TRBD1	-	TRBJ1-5	TGTGCCAGCAGCCCCCGGACAGGGCTGAATCAGCCCCAGCATTTT	CASSPRTGLNQPQHF
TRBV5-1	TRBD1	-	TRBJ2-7	TGCGCCAGCAGCCTGTCCGCCGGGACAGGGATAACCTACGAGCAGTACTTC	CASSLSAGTGITYEQYF
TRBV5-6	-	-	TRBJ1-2	TGTGCCAGCAGCCCAGGACGACGGACTTATGGCTACACCTTC	CASSPGRRTYGYTF
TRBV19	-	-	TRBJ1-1	TGTGCCAGTAGTATTTCAGCATTCGTCAGGATGAACACTGAAGCTTTCTTT	CASSISAFVRMNTEAFF
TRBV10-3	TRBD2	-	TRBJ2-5	TGTGCCATCAGTGAAGGTAGCGGGAGATTCGGGACCCAGTACTTC	CAISEGSGRFGTQYF
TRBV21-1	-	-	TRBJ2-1	TGTGCCAGCAGCAAATTAGTACTAGCGGCCTCCTACAATGAGCAGTTCTTC	CASSKLVLAASYNEQFF
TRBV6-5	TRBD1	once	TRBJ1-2	TGTGCCAGCAGCAACGGACAGGGGCGAGGTGGCTACACCTTC	CASSNGQGRGGYTF
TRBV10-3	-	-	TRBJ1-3	TGTGCCATCAGTGAGTCGATACTGCTTGGAAACACCATATATTTT	CAISESILLGNTIYF
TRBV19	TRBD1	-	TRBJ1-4	TGTGCCAGTAGTATAATGGGACAGGGTGAAAAACTGTTTTTT	CASSIMGQGEKLFF
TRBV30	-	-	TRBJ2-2	TGTGCATATGCCAGCGGAAGGACCGGGGAGCTGTTTTTT	CAYASGRTGELFF
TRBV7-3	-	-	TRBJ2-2	TGTGCCAGCAGCTTGTCGACAGCCTCGCGAACCGGGGAGCTGTTTTTT	CASSLSTASRTGELFF
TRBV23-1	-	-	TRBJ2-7	TGCGCCAGCATCGGGGGGCCCAATTCCTACGAGCAGTACTTC	CASIGGPNSYEQYF
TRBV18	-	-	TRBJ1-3	TGTGCCAGCTCACCGCGTCTCCTCTCCGGAAACACCATATATTTT	CASSPRLLSGNTIYF
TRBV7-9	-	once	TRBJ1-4	TGTGCCAGCAGCTTCAACAGGGTTCTGTTTTTT	CASSFNRVLFF
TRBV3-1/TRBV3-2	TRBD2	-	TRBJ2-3	TGTGCCACCTCAGGGACTAGCGGGACAACAGATACGCAGTATTTT	CATSGTSGTTDTQYF
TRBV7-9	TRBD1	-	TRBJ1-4	TGTGCCAGCAGCTTAAACGCGGGACAGGCTAATGAAAAACTGTTTTTT	CASSLNAGQANEKLFF
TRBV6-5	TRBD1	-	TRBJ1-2	TGTGCCAGCAGTTACTCCGGACAGGGGGCGAACTATGGCTACACCTTC	CASSYSGQGANYGYTF
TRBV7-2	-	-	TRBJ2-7	TGTGCCAGCAGTCAGCAGGCGGGTAAATCCTACGAGCAGTACTTC	CASSQQAGKSYEQYF
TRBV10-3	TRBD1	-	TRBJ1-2	TGTGCCATCAGCTCAGGGGGCCCCGTCTATGGCTACACCTTC	CAISSGGPVYGYTF
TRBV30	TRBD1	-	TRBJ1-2	TGTGCCTGGACCGGGACAGCCTATGGCTACACCTTC	CAWTGTAYGYTF
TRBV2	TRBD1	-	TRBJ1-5	TGTGCCAGCAGCCTGGCCGGGACAGGGGTTCAGCCCCAGCATTTT	CASSLAGTGVQPQHF
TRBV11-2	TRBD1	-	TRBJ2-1	TGTGCCAGCAGCTCGATCCGGGACAGGAACTTCGAGCAGTTCTTC	CASSSIRDRNFEQFF
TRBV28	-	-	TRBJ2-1	TGTGCCAGCCGTGGAGAATACTACAATGAGCAGTTCTTC	CASRGEYYNEQFF
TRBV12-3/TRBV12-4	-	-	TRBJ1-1	TGTGCCAGCACCCTACCGGGGGAGGCTTTCTTT	CASTLPGEAFF
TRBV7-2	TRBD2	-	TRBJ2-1	TGTGCCAGCAGTTCTAGCGGGGGAAGCTCCTACAATGAGCAGTTCTTC	CASSSSGGSSYNEQFF
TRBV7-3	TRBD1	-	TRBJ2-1	TGTGCCAGCAGCTTAAACAGGGGACAATACAATGAGCAGTTCTTC	CASSLNRGQYNEQFF